The source of this T cell receptor (beta chain) is a study of T cells in Graves' hyperthyroidism and ophthalmopathy. V lost 3 bases and J 3 bases, leaving 12 bases between the germline ends. The CDR3 loop spans 13 amino acids. Germline CDR1 SQVTM, CDR2 ANQGSEA. TCR beta CDR3 sequences were amplified from RNA transcripts. First-round RT-PCR targeting the TCR CDR3 was performed with the HTBI primer set. Each CDR3 protein gets one entry after TCRdb re-called the multiplex PCR reads with MiXCR. The sample records 600,000 or so distinct CDR3 sequences, approximately 14% being singletons. This clonotype was observed many times.

Sequenced material: blood. This chain uses TRBV29-1 with TRBJ2-7, with D unclear. The sequence was collected from a woman between 45 and 60 years old with Graves' ophthalmopathy. DNA for the CDR3: TGCAGCGTTGAGTTCGGCAGTAACTACGAGCAGTACTTC. This codes for CSVEFGSNYEQYF.